The sample holds one count of the clone carrying this T cell receptor (beta chain). The sample belongs to a study of T cell changes during pregnancy in multiple sclerosis. Per the germline V gene, CDR1 is MNHEY and CDR2 is SMNVEV (reference sequence). V was trimmed by 3 bases and J by 0 bases, leaving 6 bases between them. The CDR3 is 14 residues long. The protocol was immunoSEQ multiplex PCR, while the TCRdb copy is restricted to in-frame clones and leaves out a portion. The sample comprises tens of thousands of clones, around 92% of which are singletons, and over 0.55% rests with the top ten. The chain joins TRBV27 to TRBJ1-3; D call uncertain. The clonotype was recovered from a female donor with multiple sclerosis, enrolled in a pregnancy study. The specimen comprised CD4+ T cells from peripheral blood mononuclear cells, sampled after pregnancy. CDR3 in DNA: TGTGCCAGCAGTTTTAAAGCCTCTGGAAACACCATATATTTT. This encodes CASSFKASGNTIYF.